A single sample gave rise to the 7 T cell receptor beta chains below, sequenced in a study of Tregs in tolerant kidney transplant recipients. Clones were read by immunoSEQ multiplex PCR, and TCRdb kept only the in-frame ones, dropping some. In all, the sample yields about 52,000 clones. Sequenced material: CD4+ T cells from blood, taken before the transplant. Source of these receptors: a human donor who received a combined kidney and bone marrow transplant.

CDR3 bases read: TGTGCCAGCTCACCCACTTGGCGGGGGTCCACAGATACG. This sequence encodes CASSPTWRGSTDT. The CDR3 as a whole reads CASSPTWRGSTDTQYF. The chain recombines TRBV18 with TRBJ2-3, with 7 positions matching TRBD2. The read finishes 3 residues shy of the CDR3 end, and the germline J gene is used to complete it. This CDR3 region has 16 residues. The ends lost 3 bases at V and 2 bases at J; junction bases unmatched: 8. Germline V lookup: CDR1 KGHSH, CDR2 LQKENI.

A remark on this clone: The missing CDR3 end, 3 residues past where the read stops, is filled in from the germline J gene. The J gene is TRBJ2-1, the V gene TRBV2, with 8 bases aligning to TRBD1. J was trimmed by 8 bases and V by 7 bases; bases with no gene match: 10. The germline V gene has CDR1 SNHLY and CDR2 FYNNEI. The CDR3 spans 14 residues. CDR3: CASKEDRDSDEQFF. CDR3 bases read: TGTGCCAGCAAAGAGGACAGGGATTCTGATGAG.

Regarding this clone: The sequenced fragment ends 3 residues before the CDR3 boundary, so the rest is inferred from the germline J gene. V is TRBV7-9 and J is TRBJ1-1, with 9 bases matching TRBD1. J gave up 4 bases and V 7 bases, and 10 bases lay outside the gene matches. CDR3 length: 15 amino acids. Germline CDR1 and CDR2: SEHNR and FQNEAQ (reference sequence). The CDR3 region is CASITQGQGSTEAFF. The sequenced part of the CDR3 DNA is TGTGCCAGCATCACCCAGGGACAGGGTTCCACTGAA.

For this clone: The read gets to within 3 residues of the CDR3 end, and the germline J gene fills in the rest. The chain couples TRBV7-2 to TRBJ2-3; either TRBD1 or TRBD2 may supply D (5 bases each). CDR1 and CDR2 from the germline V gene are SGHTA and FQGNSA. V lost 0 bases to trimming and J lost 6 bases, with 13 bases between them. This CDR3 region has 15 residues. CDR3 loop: CASSLAPGSTDTQYF. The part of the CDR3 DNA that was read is TGTGCCAGCAGCTTAGCCCCAGGGAGTACGGATACG.

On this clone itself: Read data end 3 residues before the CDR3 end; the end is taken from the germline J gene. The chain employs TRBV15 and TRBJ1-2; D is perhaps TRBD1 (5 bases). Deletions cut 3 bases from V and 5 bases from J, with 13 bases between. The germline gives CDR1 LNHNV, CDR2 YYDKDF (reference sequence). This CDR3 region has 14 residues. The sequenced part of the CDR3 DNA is TGTGCCACCAGCAGCCGGACATCCGGTTATGGC. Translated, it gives CATSSRTSGYG. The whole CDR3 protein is CATSSRTSGYGYTF.

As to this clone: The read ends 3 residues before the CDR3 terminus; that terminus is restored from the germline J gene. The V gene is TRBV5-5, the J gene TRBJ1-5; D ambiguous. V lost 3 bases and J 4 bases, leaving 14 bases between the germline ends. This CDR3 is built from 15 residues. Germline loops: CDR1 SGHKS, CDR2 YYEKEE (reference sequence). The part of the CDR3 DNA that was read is TGTGCCAGCAGCTCCTCGGGGTCGTGGAATCAGCCC. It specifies CASSSSGSWNQP. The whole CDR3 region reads CASSSSGSWNQPQHF.

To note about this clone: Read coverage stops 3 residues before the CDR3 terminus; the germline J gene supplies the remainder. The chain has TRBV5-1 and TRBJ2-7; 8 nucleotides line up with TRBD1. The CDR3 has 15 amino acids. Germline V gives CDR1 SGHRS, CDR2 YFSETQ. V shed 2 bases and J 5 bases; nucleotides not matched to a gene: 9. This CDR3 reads CASSLSGTGTHEQYF. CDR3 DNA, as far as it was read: TGCGCCAGCAGCTTATCCGGGACAGGAACCCACGAG.